The entry below gives a single T cell receptor (beta chain) sequence along with its context. Profiling relied on immunoSEQ multiplex PCR, and the TCRdb table lists in-frame clones only, not all of them. This table has 95,000 to 150,000 clones, about nine tenths appearing once. This specimen comes from a study of blood T cell repertoires in COVID-19. This CDR3 region has 15 residues. V lost 0 bases and J lost 2; bases outside the gene matches: 5. Germline assignment: CDR1 SGHDT and CDR2 YYEEEE. Sequencing was carried out using peripheral blood. J is TRBJ2-7 and V is TRBV5-6, with 7 bases aligning to TRBD1. The TCR comes from a man aged 40-50 years with acute or convalescent COVID-19. The CDR3, as DNA: TGTGCCAGCAGCTTGGAGGGGACAGATACCTACGAGCAGTACTTC. This gives the protein CASSLEGTDTYEQYF.